These T cell receptor beta chains were read from a single sample in a study of T cells in Graves' hyperthyroidism and ophthalmopathy. TCRdb reanalysed the multiplex PCR reads using MiXCR and keeps one entry per CDR3 protein. Of 490,000 or so distinct CDR3 sequences in the sample, about 20% were seen once. Material for sequencing was blood. Receptors originate from a woman aged 65 to 85 with Graves' ophthalmopathy. Each CDR3 is given with its conserved first and last residue. The D gene is left open where the match is weak. Part of the rows lack a size; the others show once, few, many or a class for expanded clones.

clone_size: -
j_call: TRBJ1-4
d_call: -
v_call: TRBV3-1
cdr3_aa: CASSQGAGVEKLFF
cdr3_nt: TGTGCCAGCAGCCAAGGGGCGGGCGTAGAAAAACTGTTTTTT

clone_size: many
j_call: TRBJ2-3
d_call: TRBD1
v_call: TRBV5-1
cdr3_aa: CASSLRTGGTDTQYF
cdr3_nt: TGTGCCAGCAGTTTACGAACAGGGGGCACAGATACGCAGTATTTT

clone_size: once
j_call: TRBJ1-2
d_call: TRBD1
v_call: TRBV7-9
cdr3_aa: CASSSSMGTDYGYTF
cdr3_nt: TGTGCCAGCAGCTCGAGTATGGGGACAGACTATGGCTACACCTTC

clone_size: few
j_call: TRBJ2-3
d_call: TRBD2
v_call: TRBV18
cdr3_aa: CASSPSQLAGGTDTQYF
cdr3_nt: TGTGCCAGCTCACCAAGCCAACTAGCGGGGGGCACAGATACGCAGTATTTT

clone_size: few
j_call: TRBJ1-2
d_call: -
v_call: TRBV27
cdr3_aa: CASSYTDAASYGYTF
cdr3_nt: TGTGCCAGCAGCTATACCGACGCGGCGAGCTATGGCTACACCTTC

clone_size: many
j_call: TRBJ2-1
d_call: TRBD1
v_call: TRBV7-3
cdr3_aa: CASSGTGIGEQFF
cdr3_nt: TGTGCCAGCAGTGGGACAGGGATCGGGGAGCAGTTCTTC

clone_size: many
j_call: TRBJ2-7
d_call: -
v_call: TRBV2
cdr3_aa: CASSYSTYEQYF
cdr3_nt: TGTGCCAGCAGTTACAGTACCTACGAGCAGTACTTC

clone_size: few
j_call: TRBJ1-1
d_call: TRBD1
v_call: TRBV19
cdr3_aa: CASSDRVGLNTEAFF
cdr3_nt: TGTGCCAGTAGTGACAGGGTAGGATTGAACACTGAAGCTTTCTTT

clone_size: -
j_call: TRBJ2-2
d_call: TRBD2
v_call: TRBV20-1
cdr3_aa: CSARAPGSGSTGTGELFF
cdr3_nt: TGCAGTGCGCGTGCTCCAGGTAGCGGGAGTACAGGGACCGGGGAGCTGTTTTTT

clone_size: few
j_call: TRBJ2-1
d_call: TRBD2
v_call: TRBV27
cdr3_aa: CASSIRTSGNEQFF
cdr3_nt: TGTGCCAGCAGTATACGGACTAGCGGGAATGAGCAGTTCTTC

clone_size: -
j_call: TRBJ2-1
d_call: -
v_call: TRBV4-3
cdr3_aa: CASSPRAESWNEQFF
cdr3_nt: TGCGCCAGCAGCCCTCGGGCCGAAAGCTGGAATGAGCAGTTCTTT

clone_size: few
j_call: TRBJ1-2
d_call: -
v_call: TRBV5-1
cdr3_aa: CASRVTAHNYGYTF
cdr3_nt: TGCGCCAGCAGAGTGACAGCCCACAACTATGGCTACACCTTC

clone_size: -
j_call: TRBJ1-2
d_call: -
v_call: TRBV7-9
cdr3_aa: CASSLGSGPFNYGYTF
cdr3_nt: TGTGCCAGCAGCTTAGGTTCAGGCCCCTTCAACTATGGCTACACCTTC

clone_size: -
j_call: TRBJ2-2
d_call: TRBD2
v_call: TRBV13
cdr3_aa: CASSLVPGGPTGELFF
cdr3_nt: TGTGCCAGCAGCTTAGTCCCGGGAGGGCCCACCGGGGAGCTGTTTTTT

clone_size: -
j_call: TRBJ1-2
d_call: -
v_call: TRBV20-1
cdr3_aa: CSFRRTANYGYTF
cdr3_nt: TGCAGTTTCCGTCGGACAGCTAACTATGGCTACACCTTC

clone_size: -
j_call: TRBJ2-1
d_call: -
v_call: TRBV24-1
cdr3_aa: CATSDSGTQSSYNEQFF
cdr3_nt: TGTGCCACCAGTGATTCCGGGACTCAGAGCTCCTACAATGAGCAGTTCTTC

clone_size: many
j_call: TRBJ2-3
d_call: TRBD2
v_call: TRBV2
cdr3_aa: CASSSISGSRTDTQYF
cdr3_nt: TGTGCCAGCAGTTCTATTAGCGGGAGTCGCACAGATACGCAGTATTTT